The T cell receptor beta chain under discussion was sequenced for a study of OX40 agonist ivuxolimab in advanced cancers. As for the study in general: Enrollees could have had prior anti-PD-1, anti-PD-L1 or anti-CTLA-4 therapy, which more than 30% had received. Three patients, one with hepatocellular carcinoma and two with cutaneous melanoma, achieved partial responses.

Study findings and constraints: In CD8+ T cells, expanded clones were on average more numerous than in CD4+. Nonresponders, in some cases, also had low normalized T-cell clonal expansion.

Points on this clone: Its antigen is undetermined.

The CDR3 is 9 amino acids. Per the germline V gene, CDR1 is DFQATT and CDR2 is SNEGSKA (reference sequence). The assay was immunoSEQ multiplex PCR, and TCRdb's table has in-frame clones only and misses some. The table includes about 16,000 clones, less than 90% detected once. The chain links TRBV20-1 to TRBJ2-5; D gene unclear. TRBJ2-7 matches the DNA end more closely, so the J call is doubtful. The TCR sequence derives from an adult with an advanced solid tumor such as melanoma, head and neck, liver or kidney cancer. Sample: CD4+ or CD8+ T cells sorted from blood, taken in a trial of the OX40 agonist ivuxolimab. CDR3 protein: CSINYEQYF. The CDR3 DNA sequence: TGCAGCATCAACTACGAGCAGTACTTC.